These 29 T cell receptor beta chains came from one sample sequenced in a study of blood T cells in healthy people across ages. A second 7 to 11 cycle PCR used barcoded and J-beta primers. MiXCR, applied by TCRdb to the 5' RACE reads, yields one record per CDR3 protein. This table holds over a million distinct CDR3 sequences, 45% to 70% found once. What was sequenced was blood. All receptors derive from a man aged 18 to 29 in good health.

The chain couples TRBV10-3 to TRBJ1-2; 9 nucleotides agree with TRBD1. Germline values: CDR1 ENHRY, CDR2 SYGVKD. CDR3 size: 11 residues. After removal of 8 bases from V and 7 bases from J, the junction contained 2 bases not matched to a gene. In nucleotides, the CDR3 is TGTGCCATCTGGGACAGGGCTGGCTACACCTTC. This encodes CAIWDRAGYTF.

The chain uses TRBV12-3 or TRBV12-4 and TRBJ2-1; D unclear. The CDR3 contains 15 residues. V was cut by 7 bases and J by 4 bases, with 17 bases left in between. CDR3 amino acids: CASKLGPSTYNEQFF. As DNA, the CDR3 is TGTGCCAGCAAATTGGGCCCCTCTACATACAATGAGCAGTTCTTC.

This rearrangement joins TRBV20-1 to TRBJ2-3; 10 bases line up with TRBD2. Germline CDR1 DFQATT, CDR2 SNEGSKA (reference sequence). This CDR3 is built from 15 residues. The V segment lost 4 bases and the J segment 6 bases; nucleotides outside the gene matches: 10. CDR3 sequence reads: CSATRASGSTDTQYF. The CDR3 coding sequence is TGCAGTGCTACCCGGGCTAGCGGGAGTACGGATACGCAGTATTTT.

The CDR3 DNA reads TGCAGCGTTGCTGACTTCGATGGCTACACCTTC. It is translated as CSVADFDGYTF. J is TRBJ1-2 and V is TRBV29-1; no definite D call. Between the trimmed V and J ends, which lost 4 bases and 6 bases, there was a span of 9 bases. Germline CDR1 SQVTM, CDR2 ANQGSEA. CDR3 length equals 11 residues.

The chain joins TRBV12-3 or TRBV12-4 to TRBJ1-4, with no clear D. V lost 8 bases and J 6 bases, leaving 13 bases between the germline ends. The CDR3 runs to 13 residues. CDR3 bases: TGTGCCAGCCGAGGAGACGGGCATGAAAAACTGTTTTTT. Its translation is CASRGDGHEKLFF.

This clonotype showed up just once. The chain employs TRBV25-1 and TRBJ1-2, with D maybe TRBD1 (6 bases). CDR3 length: 14 amino acids. Trimming removed 4 bases from V and 1 base from J, with 10 bases in between. Germline values: CDR1 MGHDK, CDR2 SYGVNS. The chain's CDR3 is CASSGGQRNYGYTF. The CDR3 region has the DNA TGTGCCAGCAGTGGTGGACAGCGTAACTATGGCTACACCTTC.

The chain recombines TRBV5-1 with TRBJ2-7; 10 nucleotides align to TRBD1. CDR1 and CDR2 from the germline V gene are SGHRS and YFSETQ. V lost 4 bases and J lost 2; bases outside the gene matches: 12. CDR3 length: 17 residues. For the CDR3, the DNA is TGCGCCAGCAGCGAGGGTCCCCGGGACAGGGGAGCCTACGAGCAGTACTTC. Encoded protein: CASSEGPRDRGAYEQYF.

This clonotype has a handful of counts. The rearrangement links TRBV9 to TRBJ2-5; TRBD2 matches at 11 bases. CDR1 is SGDLS, CDR2 YYNGEE, per germline. The ends lost 5 bases at V and 3 bases at J; junction bases unmatched: 3. There are 14 residues in the CDR3. The CDR3 coding sequence is TGTGCCAGCAGTGCGGGACTAGCGGAAGAGACCCAGTACTTC. Amino acids: CASSAGLAEETQYF. Using reference TRBV9 and TRBJ2-5 for the parts outside the CDR3, the full variable domain is DSGVTQTPKHLITATGQRVTLRCSPRSGDLSVYWYQQSLDQGLQFLIQYYNGEERAKGNILERFSAQQFPDLHSELNLSSLELGDSALYFCASSAGLAEETQYFGPGTRLLVL.

This chain uses TRBV20-1 with TRBJ2-2, with D unclear. Deletions cut 4 bases from V and 2 bases from J, with 8 bases between. The CDR3 extends over 13 amino acids. From germline, CDR1 is DFQATT and CDR2 SNEGSKA (reference sequence). In DNA form, the CDR3 reads TGCAGTGCTACACTTCCCAACACCGGGGAGCTGTTTTTT. Amino acid sequence: CSATLPNTGELFF.

This clonotype was recorded a few times. The chain joins TRBV7-2 to TRBJ2-1, with D perhaps assigned TRBD1 or TRBD2 (5 bases each). From germline, CDR1 is SGHTA and CDR2 FQGNSA. This CDR3 is 14 amino acids long. Trimming took off 5 bases at V and 8 bases at J, with 16 bases between the two ends. The CDR3 reads CASSAQHGGYEQFF. CDR3 nucleotides: TGTGCCAGCAGCGCCCAGCATGGGGGTTATGAGCAGTTCTTC.

The CDR3 region is CSARDAGASGWFGANVLTF. The CDR3 DNA follows: TGCAGTGCTAGAGACGCGGGAGCTAGCGGCTGGTTTGGGGCCAACGTCCTGACTTTC. The chain joins TRBV20-1 to TRBJ2-6; TRBD2 matches at 7 bases. Germline lookup yields CDR1 DFQATT and CDR2 SNEGSKA (reference sequence). Trimming took 0 bases from V and 3 from J; bases not matched to a gene: 14. This CDR3 has 19 amino acids.

This clonotype was seen many times. The chain carries TRBV12-3 or TRBV12-4 and TRBJ2-7; D is unclear. V lost 5 bases and J 3 bases, leaving 8 bases between the germline ends. The CDR3 has 12 residues. The CDR3 DNA reads as TGTGCCAGCAGTCTCAGTTACTACGAGCAGTACTTC. It encodes CASSLSYYEQYF.

The chain has TRBV28 and TRBJ2-7; D gene uncertain. V was clipped by 5 bases and J by 3 bases, with 11 bases between them. Germline V CDR1 and CDR2: MDHEN, SYDVKM. This CDR3 contains 13 residues. Here the CDR3 reads CASSGSMNYEQYF. The DNA for the CDR3 is TGTGCCAGCAGTGGATCTATGAACTACGAGCAGTACTTC.

The rearrangement links TRBV6-5 to TRBJ2-6; TRBD1 aligns across 9 bases. The CDR3 is made up of 18 amino acids. Germline-derived CDR1 and CDR2 are MNHEY and SVGAGI. The V segment lost 4 bases and the J segment 4 bases; nucleotides outside the gene matches: 11. The CDR3 spells CASSFNPGQGAGANVLTF. The DNA of the CDR3 is TGTGCCAGCAGTTTCAATCCGGGACAGGGCGCCGGGGCCAACGTCCTGACTTTC.

This clonotype was picked up a small number of times. V usage is TRBV12-3 or TRBV12-4 and J usage is TRBJ1-5; possible D gene TRBD1, 6 bases. The length of the CDR3 is 13 residues. V was cut by 5 bases and J by 6 bases, with 11 bases left in between. CDR3 sequence (DNA): TGTGCCAGCAGTCCCACAGGGACTCAGCCCCAGCATTTT. It encodes CASSPTGTQPQHF.

In the case of this clonotype: Given a much more abundant clone one base away, this may be a read error. The chain joins TRBV7-2 to TRBJ2-7; the D gene is possibly TRBD2 (5 bases). The tail of the sequence fits TRBJ2-5 better, so the J call may be wrong. Germline assignment: CDR1 SGHTA and CDR2 FQGNSA. The CDR3 contains 13 residues. The CDR3 region is CASSSSERETQYF. For the CDR3, the DNA is TGTGCCAGCAGCAGTAGCGAGAGAGAGACCCAGTACTTC.

This clonotype is a singleton in its sample. The CDR3 DNA reads TGTGCCAGCAGTGAAGGGGACCCTGACGAGCAGTACTTC. It specifies CASSEGDPDEQYF. This rearrangement joins TRBV25-1 to TRBJ2-7, with D perhaps given as TRBD1 or TRBD2 (5 bases each). Germline loops: CDR1 MGHDK, CDR2 SYGVNS. The V gene lost 2 bases and the J gene lost 5 bases, with 10 bases spanning the gap. This CDR3 region has 13 residues.

The chain carries TRBV3-1 and TRBJ2-5; D is undetermined. Per germline, CDR1 LGHDT and CDR2 YNNKEL (reference sequence). The length of the CDR3 is 14 residues. The V end lost 0 bases, the J end lost 3 bases, and 8 bases lay between the germline ends. In DNA form, the CDR3 reads TGTGCCAGCAGCCAAGAAGCTACTAAAGAGACCCAGTACTTC. Protein: CASSQEATKETQYF.

The V gene is TRBV12-3 or TRBV12-4, the J gene TRBJ2-3, with D possibly TRBD1 on 5 matching bases. Trimming took 4 bases from V and 6 from J, leaving 17 bases between them. The CDR3 has 15 residues. DNA of the CDR3: TGTGCCAGCAGTTCTGACTCAGCAAGACAGGATACGCAGTATTTT. Protein product: CASSSDSARQDTQYF.

This clonotype came up a few times. V is TRBV29-1 and J is TRBJ2-1; 13 bases match TRBD2. The ends lost 7 bases at V and 7 bases at J; junction bases unmatched: 4. From germline, CDR1 is SQVTM and CDR2 ANQGSEA. CDR3 length: 13 residues. The CDR3 reads CSAWTSGSNEQFF. CDR3 sequence (DNA): TGCAGCGCCTGGACTAGCGGGAGTAATGAGCAGTTCTTC.

The chain has TRBV7-8 and TRBJ1-6, with 9 bases aligning to TRBD1. This CDR3 region has 14 residues. V gave up 4 bases and J gave up 10 bases; unmatched junction bases: 5. Germline V gene lookup returns CDR1 SGHVS and CDR2 FQNEAQ. This CDR3 is CASSWDRVNSPLHF. In nucleotides, the CDR3 is TGTGCCAGCAGCTGGGACAGGGTCAACTCACCCCTCCACTTT.

CDR3 amino acids: CASMPNEQFF. The CDR3 nucleotides read TGTGCCAGCATGCCCAATGAGCAGTTCTTC. The chain uses TRBV7-9 and TRBJ2-1; D ambiguous. The CDR3 has 10 amino acids. V was clipped by 7 bases and J by 6 bases, with 4 bases between them. In germline, CDR1 is SEHNR, CDR2 FQNEAQ (reference sequence).

The V call is TRBV25-1, the J call TRBJ2-5; D remains unclear. The DNA end favors TRBJ2-7, so the J call may be wrong. This CDR3 is built from 13 residues. Germline V gives CDR1 MGHDK, CDR2 SYGVNS. CDR3 protein: CASSLRLFFEQYF. CDR3 nucleotides: TGTGCCAGCAGTTTACGCTTATTTTTCGAGCAGTACTTC.

The V call is TRBV9, the J call TRBJ1-1, with D possibly matching TRBD1 (6 bases). From germline, CDR1 is SGDLS and CDR2 YYNGEE. This CDR3 region has 15 residues. V was pared by 4 bases and J by 1 base, with 14 bases between. The CDR3 is CASSPISGQNTEAFF. The CDR3 nucleotides read TGTGCCAGCAGCCCGATCTCGGGACAGAACACTGAAGCTTTCTTT. Full variable domain (missing parts from reference TRBV9 and TRBJ1-1): DSGVTQTPKHLITATGQRVTLRCSPRSGDLSVYWYQQSLDQGLQFLIQYYNGEERAKGNILERFSAQQFPDLHSELNLSSLELGDSALYFCASSPISGQNTEAFFGQGTRLTVV.

The chain joins TRBV29-1 to TRBJ1-2, with TRBD1 as a possible D gene (5 bases). The CDR3 sequence is 13 residues long. From germline, CDR1 is SQVTM and CDR2 ANQGSEA. V was trimmed by 3 bases and J by 4 bases, leaving 12 bases between them. This CDR3 is CSVDSRVGYGYTF. In DNA form, the CDR3 reads TGCAGCGTTGATAGCAGGGTTGGCTATGGCTACACCTTC.

This sequence joins TRBV6-2 or TRBV6-3 and TRBJ2-1; D may be TRBD2 (6 bases). Germline CDR1 reads MNHEY; CDR2 reads SVGEGT. This CDR3 has 15 amino acids. The V end was cut by 0 bases, the J end by 5 bases, with 11 bases between. This chain's CDR3 is CASSYSGGGHNEQFF. The CDR3 bases are TGTGCCAGCAGTTACTCGGGGGGAGGTCACAATGAGCAGTTCTTC.

The chain links TRBV7-9 to TRBJ2-1; 8 bases are a match to TRBD2. V gave up 3 bases and J gave up 8 bases; unmatched junction bases: 6. CDR1 and CDR2 from the germline V gene are SEHNR and FQNEAQ (reference sequence). This CDR3 is built from 14 residues. The CDR3 spells CASSFSGGADEQFF. DNA for the CDR3: TGTGCCAGCAGCTTTTCCGGGGGGGCCGATGAGCAGTTCTTC.

Only a few counts were recorded for this clonotype. J is TRBJ2-7 and V is TRBV11-2; TRBD2 matches at 7 bases. Losses at the gene ends were 3 bases for V and 6 bases for J; bases not matched to a gene: 8. The CDR3 is 14 amino acids. Germline assignment: CDR1 SGHAT and CDR2 FQNNGV. The CDR3 loop reads CASSFELAVSEQYF. CDR3 in DNA: TGTGCCAGCAGCTTCGAGCTAGCGGTATCCGAGCAGTACTTC.

The rearrangement joins TRBV6-5 to TRBJ2-7, with D perhaps TRBD1 or TRBD2 (5 bases each). The CDR3 covers 14 residues. Looked up from germline, CDR1 is MNHEY and CDR2 is SVGAGI. The V end lost 5 bases, the J end lost 2 bases, and 13 bases lay between the germline ends. The CDR3 sequence: CASSPGTKPYEQYF. CDR3 coding DNA: TGTGCCAGCAGTCCCGGGACGAAACCCTACGAGCAGTACTTC.